The entry below gives a single TCR beta chain sequence along with its context. This sample was taken from a study of blood T cell repertoires in COVID-19. Study-wide background: Sources were T cells, B-cell-depleted T cells, or PBMCs; the material itself was cDNA or gDNA.

Repertoires were generated with immunoSEQ multiplex PCR, while TCRdb's copy carries only in-frame clones and drops some. The sample lists some 160,000 clones, roughly nine tenths seen once, with around 2.9% in the top ten. The V segment lost 4 bases and the J segment 4 bases; nucleotides outside the gene matches: 8. The CDR3 runs to 16 residues. The germline V gene has CDR1 LNHDA and CDR2 SQIVND (reference sequence). The receptor comes from a woman aged 55-69 years with active COVID-19. The V call is TRBV19, the J call TRBJ2-7; 12 bases line up with TRBD2. Sequencing used peripheral blood. The chain's CDR3 is CASSTASGRAAYEQYF. CDR3 nucleotides: TGTGCCAGTAGTACCGCTAGCGGGAGGGCCGCATACGAGCAGTACTTC. The full variable domain, completed using reference TRBV19 and TRBJ2-7, is DGGITQSPKYLFRKEGQNVTLSCEQNLNHDAMYWYRQDPGQGLRLIYYSQIVNDFQKGDIAEGYSVSREKKESFPLTVTSAQKNPTAFYLCASSTASGRAAYEQYFGPGTRLTVT.